This TCR beta chain emerged from a study of CD8 T cells in ankylosing spondylitis. Study findings and constraints: In ankylosing spondylitis blood, a motif of roughly eight highly homologous TCR beta variants appeared characteristic. The study looked at matched synovial fluid samples from ankylosing spondylitis patients. Disease-linked clones were reported to be significantly enriched there.

TCRdb re-called the 5' RACE reads through MiXCR, storing one row per CDR3 protein. Among about 500,000 distinct CDR3 sequences, 5.3% were seen once, and the ten largest hold roughly 3.5%. Trimming stripped 7 bases from V and 0 bases from J, with 14 bases between. The CDR3 is 15 residues long. Germline loops: CDR1 SGDLS, CDR2 YYNGEE. This clonotype appeared many times. Antigen unknown. What was sequenced was blood, either unsorted or a sorted T cell fraction (not recorded which). The chain recombines TRBV9 with TRBJ2-1; unclear D gene. The TCR originated in a male donor with ankylosing spondylitis. CDR3 DNA sequence: TGTGCCAGCGGAAGAGGCGGATACTCCTACAATGAGCAGTTCTTC. Its protein product is CASGRGGYSYNEQFF.